This entry features one T cell receptor beta chain sequence. The sample comes from a study of blood T cell repertoires in COVID-19. From germline, CDR1 is SGHVS and CDR2 FQNEAQ. This CDR3 has 13 amino acids. Trimming cost V 1 base and J 7 bases, with 10 bases left between them. As originally analysed: Estimates of nucleated cell counts were drawn from the amplification of reference gene primers. Here immunoSEQ multiplex PCR was the method, and the copy in TCRdb shows in-frame clones only, minus some. D and trimming were read from the DNA, whereas the V and J calls and clone size are those reported in that table. Of 300,000 to 450,000 clones in the sample, around nine tenths were seen once. Participants were aged roughly 18 to 95 years, lived in under 30 US areas, and enrolled virtually. Cohort placement rested on clinical history that participants reported themselves. A COVID-19 case was met by exposed participants within 2 weeks before study entry.

The receptor was isolated from a woman aged 25 to 39 who had been exposed to COVID-19. The chain employs TRBV7-8 and TRBJ1-1; D uncertain. Specimen: PBMCs or T cells enriched from blood (not recorded which). The CDR3 reads CASSLDSLDEAFF. DNA for the CDR3: TGTGCCAGCAGCTTAGATAGCTTGGATGAAGCTTTCTTT.